Listed below are T cell receptor beta chains from one sample, sequenced in a study of memory CD4+ T cells and cytomegalovirus serostatus. The assay was immunoSEQ multiplex PCR, and TCRdb's table has in-frame clones only and misses some. The sample shows 40,000 to 55,000 clones, approximately 80% of them seen only once. Sample: memory CD4+ T cells from blood. These receptors came from an adult in good health and CMV-seronegative. Each CDR3 is given with its conserved first and last residue. D genes are given only for firm matches. Clone size is not always given. Where it is, it says once, few, many or a class for expanded clones.

abundance: NA; d_gene: NA; len: 13; v_gene: TRBV27; j_gene: TRBJ1-1; CDR3aa: CASRRREQTEAFF; CDR3nt: TGTGCCAGCAGGAGGAGGGAACAGACTGAAGCTTTCTTT
abundance: NA; d_gene: TRBD2; len: 16; v_gene: TRBV10-1; j_gene: TRBJ2-3; CDR3aa: CASGWVAGIPTDTQYF; CDR3nt: TGCGCCAGCGGTTGGGTAGCGGGGATCCCCACAGATACGCAGTATTTT
abundance: NA; d_gene: NA; len: 14; v_gene: TRBV7-2; j_gene: TRBJ1-1; CDR3aa: CASSLVGGGTEAFF; CDR3nt: TGTGCCAGCAGCTTAGTGGGAGGTGGTACTGAAGCTTTCTTT
abundance: NA; d_gene: NA; len: 16; v_gene: TRBV7-2; j_gene: TRBJ2-7; CDR3aa: CASSLGVDGLRYEQYF; CDR3nt: TGTGCCAGCAGCTTAGGGGTGGACGGGCTACGTTACGAGCAGTACTTC
abundance: NA; d_gene: NA; len: 15; v_gene: TRBV28; j_gene: TRBJ2-1; CDR3aa: CASTKVGPGYNEQFF; CDR3nt: TGTGCCAGCACCAAGGTGGGGCCGGGTTACAATGAGCAGTTCTTC
abundance: NA; d_gene: NA; len: 15; v_gene: TRBV21-1; j_gene: TRBJ1-5; CDR3aa: CASSSDTVSNQPQHF; CDR3nt: TGTGCCAGCAGCTCAGACACCGTTAGCAATCAGCCCCAGCATTTT
abundance: NA; d_gene: NA; len: 14; v_gene: TRBV9; j_gene: TRBJ1-1; CDR3aa: CASSVGGAGLEAFF; CDR3nt: TGTGCCAGCAGCGTAGGGGGGGCTGGATTGGAAGCTTTCTTT
abundance: NA; d_gene: NA; len: 12; v_gene: TRBV6-1; j_gene: TRBJ1-3; CDR3aa: CASSEKGNTIYF; CDR3nt: TGTGCCAGCAGTGAAAAAGGGAACACCATATATTTT
abundance: once; d_gene: NA; len: 13; v_gene: TRBV29-1; j_gene: TRBJ1-1; CDR3aa: CSGSLDRDTEAFF; CDR3nt: TGCAGCGGAAGCCTGGACAGAGACACTGAAGCTTTCTTT
abundance: NA; d_gene: NA; len: 14; v_gene: TRBV10-3; j_gene: TRBJ1-2; CDR3aa: CAIRSGSSGYGYTF; CDR3nt: TGTGCCATCAGGTCGGGCAGCTCAGGCTATGGCTACACCTTC
abundance: NA; d_gene: NA; len: 13; v_gene: TRBV6-1; j_gene: TRBJ1-1; CDR3aa: CASSSSGNTEAFF; CDR3nt: TGTGCCAGCAGTAGCTCAGGGAACACTGAAGCTTTCTTT
abundance: NA; d_gene: NA; len: 12; v_gene: TRBV2; j_gene: TRBJ2-5; CDR3aa: CASQADQETQYF; CDR3nt: TGTGCCAGCCAGGCTGACCAAGAGACCCAGTACTTC
abundance: NA; d_gene: NA; len: 16; v_gene: TRBV27; j_gene: TRBJ1-2; CDR3aa: CASSWGGGGQKYGYTF; CDR3nt: TGTGCCAGCAGTTGGGGAGGTGGAGGGCAGAAGTATGGCTACACCTTC